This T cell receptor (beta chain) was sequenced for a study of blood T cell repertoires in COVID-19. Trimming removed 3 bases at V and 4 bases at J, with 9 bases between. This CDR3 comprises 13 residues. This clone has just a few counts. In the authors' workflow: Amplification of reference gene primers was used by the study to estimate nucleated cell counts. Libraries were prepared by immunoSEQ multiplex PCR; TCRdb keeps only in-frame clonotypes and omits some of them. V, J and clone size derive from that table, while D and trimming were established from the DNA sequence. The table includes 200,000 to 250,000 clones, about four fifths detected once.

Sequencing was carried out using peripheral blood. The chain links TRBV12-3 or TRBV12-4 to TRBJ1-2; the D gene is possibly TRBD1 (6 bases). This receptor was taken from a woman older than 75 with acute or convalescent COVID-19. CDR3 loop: CASSFRGSYGYTF. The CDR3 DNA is TGTGCCAGCAGTTTTAGGGGGAGCTATGGCTACACCTTC.